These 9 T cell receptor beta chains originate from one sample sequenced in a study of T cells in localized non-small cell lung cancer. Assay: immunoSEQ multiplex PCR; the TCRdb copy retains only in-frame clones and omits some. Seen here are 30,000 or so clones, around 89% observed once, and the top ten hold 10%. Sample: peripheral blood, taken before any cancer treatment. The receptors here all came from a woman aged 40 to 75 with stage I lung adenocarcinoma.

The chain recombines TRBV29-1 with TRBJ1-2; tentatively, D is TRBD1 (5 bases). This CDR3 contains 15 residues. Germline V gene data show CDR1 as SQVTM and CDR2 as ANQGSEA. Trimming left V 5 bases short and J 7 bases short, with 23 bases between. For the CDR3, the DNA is TGCAGCGTTATGCCATACGGGGGTGGGACCGGTGGCTACACCTTC. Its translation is CSVMPYGGGTGGYTF.

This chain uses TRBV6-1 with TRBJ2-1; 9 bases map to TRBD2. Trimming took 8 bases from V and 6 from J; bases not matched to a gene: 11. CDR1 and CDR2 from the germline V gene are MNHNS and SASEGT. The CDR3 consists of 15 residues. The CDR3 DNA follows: TGTGCCAGCGATGGCCTAGCGGGACGTAGCAATGAGCAGTTCTTC. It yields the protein CASDGLAGRSNEQFF.

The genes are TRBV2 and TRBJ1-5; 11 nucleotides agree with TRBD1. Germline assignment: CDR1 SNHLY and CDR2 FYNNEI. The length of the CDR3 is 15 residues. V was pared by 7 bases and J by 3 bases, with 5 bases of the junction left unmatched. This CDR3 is CASNRDRGNNQPQHF. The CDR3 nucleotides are TGTGCCAGCAATCGGGACAGGGGGAACAATCAGCCCCAGCATTTT.

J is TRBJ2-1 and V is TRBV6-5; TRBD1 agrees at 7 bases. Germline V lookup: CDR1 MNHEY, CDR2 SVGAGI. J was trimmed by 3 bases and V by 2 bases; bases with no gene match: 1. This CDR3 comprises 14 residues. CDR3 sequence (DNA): TGTGCCAGCAGTTACGGACAGGTCTACAATGAGCAGTTCTTC. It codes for CASSYGQVYNEQFF.

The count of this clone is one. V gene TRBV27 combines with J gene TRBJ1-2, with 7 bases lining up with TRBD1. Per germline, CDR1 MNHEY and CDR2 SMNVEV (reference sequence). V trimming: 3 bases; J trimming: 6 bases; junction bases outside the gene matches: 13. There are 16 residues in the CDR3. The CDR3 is CASSLEYQTGPNGYTF. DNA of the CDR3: TGTGCCAGCAGTTTGGAGTACCAGACAGGGCCCAATGGCTACACCTTC.

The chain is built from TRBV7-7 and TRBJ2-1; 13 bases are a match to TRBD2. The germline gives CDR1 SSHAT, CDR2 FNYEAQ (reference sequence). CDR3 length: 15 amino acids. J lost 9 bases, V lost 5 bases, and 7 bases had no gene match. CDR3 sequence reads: CASSGGLAGIGEQFF. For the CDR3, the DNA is TGTGCCAGCAGCGGGGGACTAGCGGGAATTGGTGAGCAGTTCTTC.

CDR3 sequence: CASRDPLKAGGFTDTQYF. The CDR3 bases are TGTGCCAGCAGAGACCCTCTTAAAGCGGGAGGTTTCACAGATACGCAGTATTTT. The chain uses TRBV28 and TRBJ2-3; 9 bases map to TRBD2. The CDR3 runs 18 residues. With V trimmed by 6 bases and J by 2 bases, 15 bases remained unmatched. Germline V CDR1 and CDR2: MDHEN, SYDVKM.

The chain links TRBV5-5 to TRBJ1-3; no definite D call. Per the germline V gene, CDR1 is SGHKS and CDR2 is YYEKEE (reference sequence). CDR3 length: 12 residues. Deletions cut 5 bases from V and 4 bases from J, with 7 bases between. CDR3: CASRVSGNTIYF. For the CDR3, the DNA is TGTGCCAGCAGAGTAAGCGGAAACACCATATATTTT.

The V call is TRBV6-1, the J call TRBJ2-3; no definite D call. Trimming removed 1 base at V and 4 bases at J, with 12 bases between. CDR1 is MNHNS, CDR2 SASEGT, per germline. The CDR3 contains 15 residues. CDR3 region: CASSEEWTRPDTQYF. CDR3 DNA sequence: TGTGCCAGCAGTGAAGAATGGACCCGCCCAGATACGCAGTATTTT.